Presented here are 18 T cell receptor beta chains from one specimen sequenced in a study of T cell clonality in common variable immunodeficiency. Sequencing used immunoSEQ multiplex PCR; TCRdb keeps in-frame clones, though not all of them. This sample has roughly 32,000 clones, each found more than once. Sequenced material: peripheral blood mononuclear cells. These TCRs come from a person aged 18 to 69 in good health.

With respect to this clone: The read terminates 3 residues before the CDR3 end, so the remaining end is supplied by the germline J gene. The chain employs TRBV19 and TRBJ2-3, with D possibly matching TRBD1 (6 bases). From germline, CDR1 is LNHDA and CDR2 SQIVND (reference sequence). The CDR3 is 16 amino acids. This CDR3 is CASSISKDSSQETQYF. The CDR3 bases that were read are TGTGCCAGTAGTATTTCGAAGGACAGTTCGCAAGAGACG.

In the case of this clone: With the read ending 3 residues before the CDR3 end, the germline J gene is used to fill in that end. The rearrangement uses TRBV5-1 and TRBJ2-7; 9 bases are shared with TRBD1. Germline V gene data show CDR1 as SGHRS and CDR2 as YFSETQ. With 7 bases clipped from V and 2 bases from J, the junction kept 7 bases outside the gene matches. CDR3 length: 14 residues. The sequenced CDR3 bases are TGCGCCAGCTATCCCGGGACAGGGCCCTACGAG. Encoded protein: CASYPGTGPYE. The whole CDR3 is CASYPGTGPYEQYF.

This clone has ten or more counts. The sequence runs out 3 residues before the end of the CDR3; the remainder is reconstructed from the germline J gene. The chain is built from TRBV12-3 or TRBV12-4 and TRBJ2-1; D perhaps matches TRBD1 (5 bases). V gave up 6 bases and J gave up 5 bases, with 17 bases separating them. This CDR3 has 15 residues. The CDR3 DNA, read in part, is TGTGCCAGCAGCTTATCAGGGCTTGGGCACAATGAG. Translation: CASSLSGLGHNE. The complete CDR3 reads CASSLSGLGHNEQFF.

In regard to this clone: A read error may explain this, as a much larger clone is one base away. The observed sequence ends 3 residues before the CDR3 terminus, with the missing tail filled in from the germline J gene. The sample holds other DNA sequences that translate to the same CDR3. This chain joins TRBV7-8 and TRBJ1-3; TRBD1 matches at 7 bases. This CDR3 has 17 residues. CDR1 SGHVS and CDR2 FQNEAQ come from the germline V gene. Incomplete CDR3 DNA: TGTGCCAGCAGCTTACGAGCAGGGACAGTAGTAGGAAACACA. It specifies CASSLRAGTVVGNT. The CDR3 in its entirety is CASSLRAGTVVGNTIYF.

In this sample, this clone turned up many times. From the germline J gene comes the end of the CDR3, since the read stops 3 residues before it. The chain uses TRBV4-2 and TRBJ1-6, with D tentatively TRBD1 (5 bases). This CDR3 has 17 residues. Germline V lookup: CDR1 LGHNA, CDR2 YNFKEQ. Trimming stripped 0 bases from V and 3 bases from J, with 12 bases between. The DNA read from the CDR3 is TGTGCCAGCAGCCAAGACGGGGGGGTGGACTATAATTCACCC. Translated: CASSQDGGVDYNSP. The whole CDR3 reads CASSQDGGVDYNSPLHF.

This clone was counted between two and nine times. Partial CDR3 DNA: TGTGCCAGCAGCTTCGGGCAGGGAGGTGAAAAA. Its protein product is CASSFGQGGEK. The complete CDR3 sequence is CASSFGQGGEKLFF. The chain employs TRBV11-2 and TRBJ1-4; D might be TRBD1 (5 bases). The read terminates 3 residues before the CDR3 end, so the remaining end is supplied by the germline J gene. The germline V gene has CDR1 SGHAT and CDR2 FQNNGV. The CDR3 contains 14 residues. V lost 3 bases and J 7 bases, leaving 12 bases between the germline ends. Full variable domain (rest looked up from reference TRBV11-2 and TRBJ1-4): EAGVAQSPRYKIIEKRQSVAFWCNPISGHATLYWYQQILGQGPKLLIQFQNNGVVDDSQLPKDRFSAERLKGVDSTLKIQPAKLEDSAVYLCASSFGQGGEKLFFGSGTQLSVL.

This clone has a count of ten or more. The read ends 3 residues before the CDR3 terminus; that terminus is restored from the germline J gene. The chain has TRBV18 and TRBJ1-1; 10 bases match TRBD1. Germline CDR1 is KGHSH and CDR2 is LQKENI. There are 15 residues in the CDR3. V lost 2 bases, J lost 4 bases, and 4 bases stayed unmatched. CDR3 loop: CASSPFGDRGTEAFF. CDR3 bases read: TGTGCCAGCTCACCATTTGGGGACAGGGGCACTGAA. Full variable domain (missing parts from reference TRBV18 and TRBJ1-1): NAGVMQNPRHLVRRRGQEARLRCSPMKGHSHVYWYRQLPEEGLKFMVYLQKENIIDESGMPKERFSAEFPKEGPSILRIQQVVRGDSAAYFCASSPFGDRGTEAFFGQGTRLTVV.

This clone was seen many times. The DNA ends 3 residues before the CDR3 does, and the rest of the CDR3 is filled in from the germline J gene. The rearrangement links TRBV7-2 to TRBJ2-2; D gene uncertain. The germline V gene encodes CDR1 SGHTA and CDR2 FQGNSA. The V gene lost 0 bases and the J gene lost 7 bases, with 9 bases spanning the gap. There are 14 residues in the CDR3. CDR3 in amino acids: CASSLASPGGELFF. The sequenced CDR3 bases are TGTGCCAGCAGCTTAGCCTCCCCGGGCGGGGAG.

This clone has ten or more counts. The read stops 3 residues short of the end of the CDR3; the missing end is completed from the germline J gene. The V gene is TRBV2, the J gene TRBJ2-5; D call uncertain. The length of the CDR3 is 14 residues. Trimming took 3 bases from V and 4 from J, leaving 12 bases between them. Germline V gene sequence: CDR1 SNHLY, CDR2 FYNNEI. This CDR3 is CASSDPYSGETQYF. The sequenced CDR3 bases are TGTGCCAGCAGTGACCCATATAGTGGAGAGACC. Using reference TRBV2 and TRBJ2-5 for the parts outside the CDR3, the full variable domain is EPEVTQTPSHQVTQMGQEVILRCVPISNHLYFYWYRQILGQKVEFLVSFYNNEISEKSEIFDDQFSVERPDGSNFTLKIRSTKLEDSAMYFCASSDPYSGETQYFGPGTRLLVL.

This clone was observed many times. The missing CDR3 end, 3 residues past where the read stops, is filled in from the germline J gene. The chain links TRBV28 to TRBJ1-3; tentatively, D is TRBD1 (5 bases). The germline V and J ends were trimmed by 5 bases and 1 base, with 9 bases remaining between them. The CDR3 is made up of 14 amino acids. Germline V lookup: CDR1 MDHEN, CDR2 SYDVKM. Incomplete CDR3 DNA: TGTGCCAGCAGTCTACAGGCGTCTGGAAACACC. Translation: CASSLQASGNT. The entire CDR3 protein is CASSLQASGNTIYF.

This clone was found many times. The read halts 3 residues ahead of the CDR3 end, with the missing end drawn from the germline J gene. The chain recombines TRBV28 with TRBJ2-1, with 16 bases aligning to TRBD2. This CDR3 has 16 amino acids. CDR1 and CDR2 (germline): MDHEN, SYDVKM. The V gene end was trimmed by 8 bases and the J gene end by 3 bases; junction bases not matched to a gene: 4. This CDR3 is CASGGLAGGVYNEQFF. Partial CDR3 DNA: TGTGCCAGCGGGGGACTAGCGGGAGGGGTCTACAATGAG. The entire variable domain, with the rest obtained from reference TRBV28 and TRBJ2-1, is as follows: DVKVTQSSRYLVKRTGEKVFLECVQDMDHENMFWYRQDPGLGLRLIYFSYDVKMKEKGDIPEGYSVSREKKERFSLILESASTNQTSMYLCASGGLAGGVYNEQFFGPGTRLTVL.

A note on this clone: Read coverage stops 3 residues before the CDR3 terminus; the germline J gene supplies the remainder. The V call is TRBV6-4, the J call TRBJ2-3; D may be TRBD2 (6 bases). CDR3 length: 14 residues. The germline gives CDR1 MRHNA, CDR2 SNTAGT. Trimming left V 2 bases short and J 4 bases short, with 10 bases between. The CDR3 is CASSDGTEADTQYF. The sequenced part of the CDR3 DNA is TGTGCCAGCAGTGACGGGACTGAGGCAGATACG.

As concerns this clone: The DNA ends 3 residues before the CDR3 does, and the rest of the CDR3 is filled in from the germline J gene. This chain joins TRBV20-1 and TRBJ1-2; 8 bases are shared with TRBD1. This CDR3 contains 13 residues. Looked up from germline, CDR1 is DFQATT and CDR2 is SNEGSKA (reference sequence). CDR3 protein: CSANDQGAYDYTF. The part of the CDR3 DNA that was read is TGCAGTGCTAACGACCAGGGGGCGTACGAC.

This clone was observed many times. The missing CDR3 end, 3 residues past where the read stops, is filled in from the germline J gene. The chain is built from TRBV5-4 and TRBJ1-3; D gene uncertain. This CDR3 region has 14 residues. With 0 bases removed from V and 2 bases from J, the gap between germline ends came to 6 bases. Germline V gives CDR1 SGHNT, CDR2 YYREEE (reference sequence). The part of the CDR3 DNA that was read is TGTGCCAGCAGCTTGGGTCAGACTGGAAACACC. Residues: CASSLGQTGNT. The whole CDR3 sequence reads CASSLGQTGNTIYF.

Comment on this clone: The read falls 3 residues short of the CDR3 end, and the missing part is taken from the germline J gene. J is TRBJ1-2 and V is TRBV30; possible D gene TRBD1, 6 bases. Germline CDR1 reads GTSNPN; CDR2 reads SVGIG (reference sequence). This CDR3 spans 17 amino acids. CDR3 amino acids: CAWSVIRGSLGHNDYTF. The CDR3 DNA, read in part, is TGTGCCTGGAGTGTAATCAGGGGTTCGCTAGGCCACAATGAC.

There are many counts of this clone. The CDR3 DNA, read in part, is TGTGCCAGCAAACCGGGACAGTCACCAGAAAAA. Protein: CASKPGQSPEK. The complete CDR3 sequence is CASKPGQSPEKLFF. The rearrangement uses TRBV4-2 and TRBJ1-4, with 7 bases lining up with TRBD1. The read is 3 residues too short to cover the CDR3 end, so that end is filled in from the germline J gene. Unmatched junction bases numbered 10, after V lost 7 bases and J lost 8 bases. Germline values: CDR1 LGHNA, CDR2 YNFKEQ. The CDR3 length is 14 residues.

This clone appeared many times. From the germline J gene comes the end of the CDR3, since the read stops 3 residues before it. Other DNA variants within this sample encode the same CDR3. The chain employs TRBV11-2 and TRBJ2-3, with a weak D call TRBD1 (5 bases). Between the trimmed V and J ends, which lost 3 bases and 1 base, there was a span of 8 bases. CDR1 and CDR2 from the germline V gene are SGHAT and FQNNGV. CDR3 size: 14 residues. CDR3 bases read: TGTGCCAGCAGCTTGGGGCAGGGCACAGATACG. Translating gives CASSLGQGTDT. The full CDR3 is CASSLGQGTDTQYF. Based on the CDR3 plus reference TRBV11-2 and TRBJ2-3, the full variable domain is EAGVAQSPRYKIIEKRQSVAFWCNPISGHATLYWYQQILGQGPKLLIQFQNNGVVDDSQLPKDRFSAERLKGVDSTLKIQPAKLEDSAVYLCASSLGQGTDTQYFGPGTRLTVL.

Many counts were recorded for this clone. The CDR3 end is not reached by the read, which stops 3 residues before it; the germline J gene fills it in. The rearrangement links TRBV20-1 to TRBJ2-1; TRBD2 aligns across 13 bases. CDR1 is DFQATT and CDR2 is SNEGSKA in the germline V gene (reference sequence). This CDR3 spans 15 amino acids. J was trimmed by 6 bases and V by 4 bases; bases with no gene match: 6. The DNA read from the CDR3 is TGCAGTGCTACCCGGACTAGCGGGAGAACCAATGAG. Its protein is CSATRTSGRTNE. The complete CDR3 protein is CSATRTSGRTNEQFF.